This T cell receptor beta chain was sequenced during a study of T cell changes during pregnancy in multiple sclerosis. This CDR3 region has 16 residues. Germline V gives CDR1 MDHEN, CDR2 SYDVKM. The junction had 11 bases not matched to a gene; V was cut back by 3 bases and J by 6 bases. Generated by immunoSEQ multiplex PCR, the TCRdb table keeps only in-frame clones and is missing some. Among about 40,000 clones listed, 90% to 95% were seen once. The source material was peripheral blood, sampled in the third trimester of pregnancy. The sequence derives from a female donor with multiple sclerosis, enrolled in a pregnancy study. The V call is TRBV28, the J call TRBJ1-5, with TRBD1 matching 7 bases. The CDR3 nucleotides are TGTGCCAGCAGTTTCGAACGAGGGGGCTACAGTCAGCCCCAGCATTTT. Protein: CASSFERGGYSQPQHF.